The source of this T cell receptor (beta chain) is a study of cytomegalovirus exposure and HLA in healthy donors. On the study more broadly: Earlier, fewer than 140 million unique TCR beta sequences were recovered from roughly 180 million T cells by an analysis. Whole-study findings and limits: A later analysis reportedly identified an Asian-associated ancestry cluster as carrying fewer N-insertions than the 666-donor mean. Researchers catalogued some 160 TCR beta chains as cytomegalovirus-associated.

In germline, CDR1 is SGDLS, CDR2 YYNGEE. The V end lost 4 bases, the J end lost 0 bases, and 14 bases lay between the germline ends. This CDR3 is 16 amino acids long. Use of 60 Vbeta and 13 Jbeta primers characterized the PCR. Using immunoSEQ multiplex PCR, the repertoire was profiled, and TCRdb retains in-frame clones only, with some absent. The sample lists around 120,000 clones; roughly 77% were seen once. This clone was seen just once. Antigen: not known. The V gene is TRBV9, the J gene TRBJ1-3; D may be TRBD1 (5 bases). The sequenced sample was PBMCs. This receptor was obtained from a woman in her thirties or forties in good health and CMV-seropositive. This CDR3 reads CASSPRGTISGNTIYF. Written as DNA, the CDR3 is TGTGCCAGCAGCCCCCGGGGGACGATCTCTGGAAACACCATATATTTT.